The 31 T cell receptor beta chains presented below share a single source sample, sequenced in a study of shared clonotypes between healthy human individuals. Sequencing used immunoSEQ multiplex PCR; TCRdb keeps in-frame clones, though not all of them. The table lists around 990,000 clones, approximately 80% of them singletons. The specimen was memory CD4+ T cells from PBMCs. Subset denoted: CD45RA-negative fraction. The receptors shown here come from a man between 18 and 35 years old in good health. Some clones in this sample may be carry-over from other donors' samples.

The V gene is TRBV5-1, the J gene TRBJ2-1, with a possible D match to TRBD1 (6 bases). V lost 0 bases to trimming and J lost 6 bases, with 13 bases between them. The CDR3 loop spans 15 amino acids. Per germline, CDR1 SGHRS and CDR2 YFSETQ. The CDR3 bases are TGCGCCAGCAGCTTGGTCGGACAGACCTCCAATGAGCAGTTCTTC. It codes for CASSLVGQTSNEQFF.

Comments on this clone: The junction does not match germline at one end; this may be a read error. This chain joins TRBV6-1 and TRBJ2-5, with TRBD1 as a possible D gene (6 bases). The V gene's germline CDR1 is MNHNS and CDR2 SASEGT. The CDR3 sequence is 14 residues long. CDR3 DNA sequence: TGTGCCAGCAGGGAAGGGGGTGCGGGAGAGACCCAGTACTTC. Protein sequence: CASREGGAGETQYF.

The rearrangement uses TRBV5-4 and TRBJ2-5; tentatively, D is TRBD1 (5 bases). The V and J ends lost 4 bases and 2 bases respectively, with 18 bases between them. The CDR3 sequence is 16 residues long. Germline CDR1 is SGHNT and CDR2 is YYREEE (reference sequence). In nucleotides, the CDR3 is TGTGCCAGCAGCGCGTCACAGGCTAGTGCTCAAGAGACCCAGTACTTC. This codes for CASSASQASAQETQYF.

CDR3 DNA sequence: TGCGCCAGCAGCTTGTTTCTAGCGGGAGGGCCTGGTGAGCAGTTCTTC. Translated: CASSLFLAGGPGEQFF. This chain connects TRBV5-1 to TRBJ2-1, with 12 bases that match TRBD2. Trimming removed 1 base from V and 9 bases from J; junction bases left unmatched: 8. The CDR3 covers 16 residues. CDR1 SGHRS and CDR2 YFSETQ come from the germline V gene. The variable domain in full, completed from reference TRBV5-1 and TRBJ2-1, reads KAGVTQTPRYLIKTRGQQVTLSCSPISGHRSVSWYQQTPGQGLQFLFEYFSETQRNKGNFPGRFSGRQFSNSRSEMNVSTLELGDSALYLCASSLFLAGGPGEQFFGPGTRLTVL.

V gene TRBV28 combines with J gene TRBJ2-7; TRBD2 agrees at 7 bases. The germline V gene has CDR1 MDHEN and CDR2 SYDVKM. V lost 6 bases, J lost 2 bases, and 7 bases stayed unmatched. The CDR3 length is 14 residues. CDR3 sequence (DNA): TGTGCCAGCAGGTCCGGGACTACGACCTACGAGCAGTACTTC. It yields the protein CASRSGTTTYEQYF.

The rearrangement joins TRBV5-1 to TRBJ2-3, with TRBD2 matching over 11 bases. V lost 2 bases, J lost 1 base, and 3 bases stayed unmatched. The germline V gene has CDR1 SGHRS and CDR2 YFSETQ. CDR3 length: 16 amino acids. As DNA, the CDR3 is TGCGCCAGCAGCTTTGGGGGACTAGCGGGCACAGATACGCAGTATTTT. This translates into CASSFGGLAGTDTQYF.

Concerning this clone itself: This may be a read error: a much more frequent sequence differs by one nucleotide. The CDR3 spells CASSQGDRDGTQYF. The CDR3 nucleotides are TGTGCCAGCAGCCAAGGGGACAGGGATGGGACCCAGTACTTC. The chain is built from TRBV4-2 and TRBJ2-5; 9 bases line up with TRBD1. Germline V lookup: CDR1 LGHNA, CDR2 YNFKEQ. V gave up 1 base and J gave up 7 bases; unmatched junction bases: 4. The CDR3 is made up of 14 amino acids.

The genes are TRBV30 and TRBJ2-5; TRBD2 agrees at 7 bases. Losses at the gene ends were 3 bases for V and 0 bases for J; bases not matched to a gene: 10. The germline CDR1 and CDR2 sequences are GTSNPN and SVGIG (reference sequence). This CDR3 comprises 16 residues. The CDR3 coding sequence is TGTGCCTGGAGGGGCGGGAGCGCCACCAACCAAGAGACCCAGTACTTC. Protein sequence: CAWRGGSATNQETQYF. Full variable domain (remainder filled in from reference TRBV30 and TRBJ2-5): SQTIHQWPATLVQPVGSPLSLECTVEGTSNPNLYWYRQAAGRGLQLLFYSVGIGQISSEVPQNLSASRPQDRQFILSSKKLLLSDSGFYLCAWRGGSATNQETQYFGPGTRLLVL.

Written as DNA, the CDR3 is TGTGCCAGCAGACAGGACCGCTCCTACGAGCAGTACTTC. It yields the protein CASRQDRSYEQYF. The V and J genes are TRBV27 and TRBJ2-7; tentatively, D is TRBD1 (5 bases). V shed 6 bases and J shed 0 bases, with 9 bases lying between them. Germline CDR1 reads MNHEY; CDR2 reads SMNVEV (reference sequence). This CDR3 comprises 13 residues.

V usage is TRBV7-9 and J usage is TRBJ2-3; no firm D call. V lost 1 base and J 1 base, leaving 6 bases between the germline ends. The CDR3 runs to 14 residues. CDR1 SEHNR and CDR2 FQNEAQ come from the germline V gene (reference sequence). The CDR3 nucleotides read TGTGCCAGCAGCTTAGTGCAGGGCACAGATACGCAGTATTTT. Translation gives CASSLVQGTDTQYF.

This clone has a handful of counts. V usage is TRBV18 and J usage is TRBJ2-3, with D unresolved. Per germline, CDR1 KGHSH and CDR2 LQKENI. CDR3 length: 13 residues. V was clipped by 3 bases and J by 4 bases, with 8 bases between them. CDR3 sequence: CASSPNPSDTQYF. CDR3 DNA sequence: TGTGCCAGCTCACCCAATCCCTCAGATACGCAGTATTTT.

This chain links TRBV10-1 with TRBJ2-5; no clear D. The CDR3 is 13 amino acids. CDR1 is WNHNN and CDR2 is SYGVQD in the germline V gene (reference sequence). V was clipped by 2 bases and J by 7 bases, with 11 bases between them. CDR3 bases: TGCGCCAGCAGTGAGGCGCTTGATGGGACCCAGTACTTC. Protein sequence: CASSEALDGTQYF.

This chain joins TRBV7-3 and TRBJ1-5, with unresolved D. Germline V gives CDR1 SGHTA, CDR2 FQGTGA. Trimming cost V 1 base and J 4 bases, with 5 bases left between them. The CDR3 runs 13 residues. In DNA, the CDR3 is TGTGCCAGCAGCTTAAGTCGAAATCAGCCCCAGCATTTT. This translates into CASSLSRNQPQHF.

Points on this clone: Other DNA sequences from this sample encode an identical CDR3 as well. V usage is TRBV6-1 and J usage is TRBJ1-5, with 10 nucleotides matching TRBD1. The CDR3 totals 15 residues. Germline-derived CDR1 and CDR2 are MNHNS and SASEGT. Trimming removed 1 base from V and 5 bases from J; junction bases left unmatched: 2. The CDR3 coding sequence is TGTGCCAGCAGTGAAGGGGACAGGGGTGATCAGCCCCAGCATTTT. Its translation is CASSEGDRGDQPQHF.

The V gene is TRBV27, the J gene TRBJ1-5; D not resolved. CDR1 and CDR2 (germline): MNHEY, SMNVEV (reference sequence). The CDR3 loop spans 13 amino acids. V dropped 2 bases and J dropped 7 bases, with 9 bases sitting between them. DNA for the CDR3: TGTGCCAGCAGTTTAAATGGGTACCAGCCCCAGCATTTT. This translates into CASSLNGYQPQHF.

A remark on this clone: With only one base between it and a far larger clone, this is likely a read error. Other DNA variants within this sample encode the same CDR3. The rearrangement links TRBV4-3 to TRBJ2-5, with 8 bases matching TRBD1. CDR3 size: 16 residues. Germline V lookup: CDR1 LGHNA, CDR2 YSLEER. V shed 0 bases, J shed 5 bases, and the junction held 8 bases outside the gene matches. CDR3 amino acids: CASSQEAGTGGETQYF. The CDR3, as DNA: TGCGCCAGCAGCCAAGAAGCTGGGACAGGCGGTGAGACCCAGTACTTC.

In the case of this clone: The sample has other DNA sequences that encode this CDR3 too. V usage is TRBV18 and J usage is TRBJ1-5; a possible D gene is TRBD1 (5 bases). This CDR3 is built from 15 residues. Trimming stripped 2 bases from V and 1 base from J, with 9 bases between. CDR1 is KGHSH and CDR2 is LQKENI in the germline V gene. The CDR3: CASSPRGASNQPQHF. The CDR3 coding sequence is TGTGCCAGCTCACCAAGAGGGGCCAGCAATCAGCCCCAGCATTTT.

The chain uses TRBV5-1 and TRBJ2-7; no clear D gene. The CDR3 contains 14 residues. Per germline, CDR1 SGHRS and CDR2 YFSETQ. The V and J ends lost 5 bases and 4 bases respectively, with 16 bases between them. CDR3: CASREQRSNYEQYF. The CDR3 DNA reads TGCGCCAGCAGGGAACAGAGGTCTAATTACGAGCAGTACTTC.

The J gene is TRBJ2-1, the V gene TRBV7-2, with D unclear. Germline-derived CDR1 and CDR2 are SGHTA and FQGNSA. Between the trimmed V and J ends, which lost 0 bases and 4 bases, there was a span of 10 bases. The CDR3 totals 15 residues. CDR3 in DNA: TGTGCCAGCAGCTTAGCCTTTACGGTGTACAATGAGCAGTTCTTC. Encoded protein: CASSLAFTVYNEQFF. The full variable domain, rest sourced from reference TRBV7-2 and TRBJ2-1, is GAGVSQSPSNKVTEKGKDVELRCDPISGHTALYWYRQSLGQGLEFLIYFQGNSAPDKSGLPSDRFSAERTGGSVSTLTIQRTQQEDSAVYLCASSLAFTVYNEQFFGPGTRLTVL.

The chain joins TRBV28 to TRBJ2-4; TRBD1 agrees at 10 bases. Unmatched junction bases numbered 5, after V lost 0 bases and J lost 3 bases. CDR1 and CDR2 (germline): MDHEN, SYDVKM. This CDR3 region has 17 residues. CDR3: CASSLWGRDRGKNIQYF. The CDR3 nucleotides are TGTGCCAGCAGTTTATGGGGGCGGGACAGGGGCAAAAACATTCAGTACTTC.

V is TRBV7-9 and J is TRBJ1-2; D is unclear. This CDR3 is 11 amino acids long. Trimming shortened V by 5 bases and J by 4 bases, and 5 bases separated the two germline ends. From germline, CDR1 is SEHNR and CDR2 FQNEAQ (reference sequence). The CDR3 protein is CASSPAYGYTF. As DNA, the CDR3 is TGTGCCAGCAGCCCGGCCTATGGCTACACCTTC.

CDR3 DNA: TGTGCCAGCAGCCACATCATCAGCGGGTACAGTTCCTACAATGAGCAGTTCTTC. This sequence encodes CASSHIISGYSSYNEQFF. The genes are TRBV11-2 and TRBJ2-1; D perhaps matches TRBD2 (6 bases). The V gene's germline CDR1 is SGHAT and CDR2 FQNNGV. Trimming pared 5 bases from V and 1 base from J, leaving 21 bases between. The CDR3 is 18 amino acids.

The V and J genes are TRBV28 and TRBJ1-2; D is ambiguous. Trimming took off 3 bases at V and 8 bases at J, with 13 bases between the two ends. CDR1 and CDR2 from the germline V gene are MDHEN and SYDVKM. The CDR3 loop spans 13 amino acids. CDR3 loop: CASSLLTSAGYTF. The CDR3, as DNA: TGTGCCAGCAGTTTGTTAACCTCCGCCGGCTACACCTTC.

The CDR3 coding sequence is TGTGCCAGCAGTTTGCCGGTCCCGCTAGGCGGGGAGCTGTTTTTT. It encodes CASSLPVPLGGELFF. This chain connects TRBV28 to TRBJ2-2; D gene ambiguous. The CDR3 consists of 15 residues. CDR1 is MDHEN, CDR2 SYDVKM, per germline. The germline V and J ends were trimmed by 3 bases and 7 bases, with 15 bases remaining between them.

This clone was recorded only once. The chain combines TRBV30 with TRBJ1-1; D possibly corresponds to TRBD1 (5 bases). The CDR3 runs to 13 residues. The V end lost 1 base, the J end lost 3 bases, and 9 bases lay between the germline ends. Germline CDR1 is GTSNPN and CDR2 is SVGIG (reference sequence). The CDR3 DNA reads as TGTGCCTGGAGTGGGGGGAGGGACACTGAAGCTTTCTTT. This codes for CAWSGGRDTEAFF.

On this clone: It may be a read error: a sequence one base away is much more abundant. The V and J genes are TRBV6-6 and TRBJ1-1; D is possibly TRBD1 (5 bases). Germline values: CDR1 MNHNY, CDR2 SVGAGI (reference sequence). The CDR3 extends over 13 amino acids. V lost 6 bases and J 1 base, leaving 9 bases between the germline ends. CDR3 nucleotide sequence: TGTGCCAGCAGCCGACAGAGGAACACTGAAGCTTTCTTT. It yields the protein CASSRQRNTEAFF.

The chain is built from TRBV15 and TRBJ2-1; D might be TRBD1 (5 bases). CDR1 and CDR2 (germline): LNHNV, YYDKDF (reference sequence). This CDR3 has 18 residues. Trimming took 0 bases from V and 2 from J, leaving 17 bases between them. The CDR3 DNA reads TGTGCCACCAGCAGAGATTACACCCAGGGCAGTACCTACAATGAGCAGTTCTTC. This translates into CATSRDYTQGSTYNEQFF.

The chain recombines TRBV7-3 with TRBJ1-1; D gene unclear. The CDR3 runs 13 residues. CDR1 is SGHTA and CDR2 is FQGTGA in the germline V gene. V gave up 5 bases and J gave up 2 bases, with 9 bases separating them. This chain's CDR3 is CASSIIQNTEAFF. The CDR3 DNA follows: TGTGCCAGCAGCATCATACAAAACACTGAAGCTTTCTTT. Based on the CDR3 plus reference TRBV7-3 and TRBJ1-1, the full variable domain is GAGVSQTPSNKVTEKGKYVELRCDPISGHTALYWYRQSLGQGPEFLIYFQGTGAADDSGLPNDRFFAVRPEGSVSTLKIQRTERGDSAVYLCASSIIQNTEAFFGQGTRLTVV.

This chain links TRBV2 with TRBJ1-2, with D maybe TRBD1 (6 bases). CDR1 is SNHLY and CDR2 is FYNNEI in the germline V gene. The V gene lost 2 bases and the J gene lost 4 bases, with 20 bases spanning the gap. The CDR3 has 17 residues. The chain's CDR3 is CASSETLWGRGAYGYTF. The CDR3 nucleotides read TGTGCCAGCAGTGAAACCCTCTGGGGGCGAGGGGCCTATGGCTACACCTTC.

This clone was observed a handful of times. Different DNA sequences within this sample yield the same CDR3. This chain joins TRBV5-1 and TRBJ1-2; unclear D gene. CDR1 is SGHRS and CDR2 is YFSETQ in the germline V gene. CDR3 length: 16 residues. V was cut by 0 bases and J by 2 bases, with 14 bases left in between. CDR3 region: CASSLGVGASNYGYTF. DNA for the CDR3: TGCGCCAGCAGCTTGGGGGTTGGAGCATCCAACTATGGCTACACCTTC.

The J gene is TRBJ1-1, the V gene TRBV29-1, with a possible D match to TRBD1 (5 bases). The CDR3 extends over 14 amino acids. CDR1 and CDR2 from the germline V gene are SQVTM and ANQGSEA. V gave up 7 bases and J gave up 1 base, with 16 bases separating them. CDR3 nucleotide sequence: TGCAGCGGCGGAGGGAGGGGCGGGAACACTGAAGCTTTCTTT. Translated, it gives CSGGGRGGNTEAFF.